This T cell receptor (beta chain) appears in the sequencing data of a study of radiotherapy plus CTLA-4 blockade in lung cancer. Study outcomes and limitations: Some TCR clones had been derived from tumors. These clones expanded in peripheral blood after radiotherapy plus ipilimumab.

The trim removed 7 bases at V and 11 bases at J, leaving 13 bases unmatched. CDR1 and CDR2 from the germline V gene are MNHNY and SVGAGI (reference sequence). The CDR3 has 14 residues. A remark on this clone: The antigen is unknown.

Produced via immunoSEQ multiplex PCR; TCRdb's table is partial and in-frame only. The table shows 70,000 to 90,000 clones, with around 76% occurring only once. The sequenced sample was peripheral blood, obtained from a patient treated with radiotherapy plus ipilimumab. This clonotype was obtained from a human donor with non-small cell lung cancer whose response to radiotherapy plus ipilimumab could not be evaluated. Some clones in this sample may be carry-over from other donors' samples. The V call is TRBV6-6, the J call TRBJ1-1, with TRBD1 identical over 10 bases. The CDR3 spells CASTMGTGVGGAFF. The CDR3 bases are TGTGCCAGCACCATGGGGACAGGGGTTGGTGGGGCTTTCTTT.